These 9 T cell receptor beta chains originate from one sample sequenced in a study of TIL therapy for anti-PD-1-resistant metastatic lung cancer. The immunoSEQ assay was v3. Profiled with immunoSEQ multiplex PCR; TCRdb holds only in-frame clones, not every one. The table lists about 59,000 clones, roughly four fifths of them singletons. The time point: pre-treatment sample, taken before nivolumab and TIL therapy. The sample in question was blood, obtained at baseline. The receptors were sampled from a person aged 25 to 80 with non-small cell lung cancer.

The chain uses TRBV28 and TRBJ2-7; D is tentatively TRBD1 or TRBD2 (5 bases each). Looked up from germline, CDR1 is MDHEN and CDR2 is SYDVKM. The CDR3 has 12 residues. Trimming took off 10 bases at V and 9 bases at J, with 19 bases between the two ends. The CDR3 protein is CATRGPGAGQYF. The CDR3 nucleotides read TGTGCCACCCGGGGCCCCGGCGCGGGGCAGTACTTC.

A word on this clone: Other DNA sequences of this sample code for an identical CDR3. CDR3 in amino acids: CASSLRETQYF. The DNA of the CDR3 is TGTGCCAGCAGCTTACGAGAGACCCAGTACTTC. This rearrangement joins TRBV5-6 to TRBJ2-5; unclear D gene. The V gene's germline CDR1 is SGHDT and CDR2 YYEEEE. The CDR3 runs 11 residues. The germline V and J ends were trimmed by 2 bases and 4 bases, with 3 bases remaining between them.

This rearrangement joins TRBV10-3 to TRBJ1-5; 8 nucleotides line up with TRBD1. Germline V gene data show CDR1 as ENHRY and CDR2 as SYGVKD. This CDR3 is built from 14 residues. Trimming cost V 5 bases and J 4 bases; bases outside gene matches: 4. The CDR3 protein is CAISPGTGNQPQHF. The CDR3 DNA reads as TGTGCCATCAGTCCCGGGACAGGAAATCAGCCCCAGCATTTT.

The chain uses TRBV5-1 and TRBJ2-1; maybe TRBD2 (6 bases). V was pared by 4 bases and J by 2 bases, with 13 bases between. Germline V gene sequence: CDR1 SGHRS, CDR2 YFSETQ. The length of the CDR3 is 15 residues. This CDR3 reads CASSQAAGPYNEQFF. The CDR3 DNA sequence: TGCGCCAGCAGCCAGGCAGCGGGTCCCTACAATGAGCAGTTCTTC.

This clone has a single count. J is TRBJ1-2 and V is TRBV5-5; 8 nucleotides match TRBD1. Germline assignment: CDR1 SGHKS and CDR2 YYEKEE (reference sequence). J lost 4 bases, V lost 7 bases, and 6 bases had no gene match. CDR3 length: 13 residues. The CDR3 sequence: CASGPGTGYGYTF. DNA of the CDR3: TGTGCCAGCGGCCCAGGGACAGGCTATGGCTACACCTTC.

The rearrangement joins TRBV11-3 to TRBJ2-1; TRBD2 matches at 10 bases. The CDR3 consists of 15 residues. With V trimmed by 5 bases and J by 2 bases, 3 bases remained unmatched. The germline gives CDR1 SGHNT, CDR2 YENEEA. This chain's CDR3 is CASSLTSGTYNEQFF. CDR3 in DNA: TGTGCCAGCAGCCTTACTAGCGGGACCTACAATGAGCAGTTCTTC.

This chain connects TRBV6-5 to TRBJ2-7, with unresolved D. Trimming stripped 2 bases from V and 3 bases from J, with 14 bases between. Germline V gene data show CDR1 as MNHEY and CDR2 as SVGAGI. The CDR3 loop spans 15 amino acids. The CDR3 DNA follows: TGTGCCAGCAGTTACCTGAAAGGGAATGTCTACGAGCAGTACTTC. Protein: CASSYLKGNVYEQYF.

The genes are TRBV7-2 and TRBJ2-7, with D unclear. Trimming took off 2 bases at V and 6 bases at J, with 8 bases between the two ends. This CDR3 spans 12 amino acids. CDR1 and CDR2 (germline): SGHTA, FQGNSA. The DNA of the CDR3 is TGTGCCAGCAGCTTATACTCGCGCGAGCAGTACTTC. Its translation is CASSLYSREQYF.

This clone came up once. The rearrangement uses TRBV19 and TRBJ2-1, with a possible D match to TRBD1 (5 bases). CDR1 is LNHDA, CDR2 SQIVND, per germline (reference sequence). This CDR3 has 15 amino acids. V lost 6 bases to trimming and J lost 2 bases, with 14 bases between them. CDR3 residues: CASRPSGLTYNEQFF. The CDR3 DNA reads TGTGCCAGTAGACCATCAGGGTTGACCTACAATGAGCAGTTCTTC.